This is a list of T cell receptor beta chains from one sample in a study of shared clonotypes between healthy human individuals. Profiling relied on immunoSEQ multiplex PCR, and the TCRdb table lists in-frame clones only, not all of them. Among about 460,000 clones, 75% to 80% were seen once, and the ten largest hold around 13%. What was sequenced was PBMCs. These receptors all come from a middle-aged woman in good health. Some clones in this sample may be carry-over from other donors' samples. The CDR3 runs from the conserved cysteine through the conserved F or W. D genes are given only for firm matches. Clone size is given for some rows only: seen once, a few or many times, or a class if the clone is expanded.

j_gene: TRBJ2-2
abundance: .
v_gene: TRBV2
d_gene: .
CDR3aa: CASTQGPNTGELFF
CDR3nt: TGTGCCAGCACCCAAGGCCCGAACACCGGGGAGCTGTTTTTT

j_gene: TRBJ1-3
abundance: once
v_gene: TRBV7-9
d_gene: .
CDR3aa: CTGSSDGHSGNTIYF
CDR3nt: TGTACCGGCAGCTCGGACGGACACTCTGGAAACACCATATATTTT

j_gene: TRBJ2-7
abundance: .
v_gene: TRBV15
d_gene: .
CDR3aa: CATSRGGREAYEQYF
CDR3nt: TGTGCCACCAGCAGAGGAGGCAGGGAGGCCTACGAGCAGTACTTC

j_gene: TRBJ1-1
abundance: .
v_gene: TRBV7-2
d_gene: .
CDR3aa: CASSPNRGYTEAFF
CDR3nt: TGTGCCAGCAGCCCGAACCGGGGGTACACTGAAGCTTTCTTT

j_gene: TRBJ2-5
abundance: .
v_gene: TRBV18
d_gene: .
CDR3aa: CASSPGGTQETQYF
CDR3nt: TGTGCCAGCTCGCCTGGGGGGACCCAAGAGACCCAGTACTTC

j_gene: TRBJ1-5
abundance: .
v_gene: TRBV11-2
d_gene: .
CDR3aa: CASSQAGSHQPQHF
CDR3nt: TGTGCCAGCAGCCAGGCGGGTTCCCATCAGCCCCAGCATTTT

j_gene: TRBJ2-1
abundance: .
v_gene: TRBV11-2
d_gene: TRBD2
CDR3aa: CASETSATYNEQFF
CDR3nt: TGTGCCAGCGAAACTAGCGCAACCTACAATGAGCAGTTCTTC

j_gene: TRBJ2-2
abundance: .
v_gene: TRBV27
d_gene: .
CDR3aa: CASSLWEAAGELFF
CDR3nt: TGTGCCAGCAGTTTATGGGAGGCGGCCGGGGAGCTGTTTTTT

j_gene: TRBJ1-1
abundance: .
v_gene: TRBV9
d_gene: .
CDR3aa: CASSVAGSDTEAFF
CDR3nt: TGTGCCAGCAGCGTAGCGGGGTCTGACACTGAAGCTTTCTTT

j_gene: TRBJ2-3
abundance: .
v_gene: TRBV5-1
d_gene: .
CDR3aa: CASQDQTGSPDTQYF
CDR3nt: TGCGCCAGCCAAGACCAAACAGGGTCCCCAGATACGCAGTATTTT

j_gene: TRBJ2-1
abundance: .
v_gene: TRBV20-1
d_gene: .
CDR3aa: CSAGRGLEQFF
CDR3nt: TGCAGTGCCGGTAGAGGTTTGGAGCAGTTCTTC

j_gene: TRBJ1-2
abundance: once
v_gene: TRBV5-8
d_gene: .
CDR3aa: CASRGVGSGYTF
CDR3nt: TGTGCCAGCAGAGGGGTGGGGAGTGGCTACACCTTC

j_gene: TRBJ2-5
abundance: .
v_gene: TRBV2
d_gene: .
CDR3aa: CASSKQSGSETQYF
CDR3nt: TGTGCCAGCAGTAAACAGTCGGGGTCAGAGACCCAGTACTTC

j_gene: TRBJ2-7
abundance: few
v_gene: TRBV5-5
d_gene: .
CDR3aa: CASSLPNTYEQYF
CDR3nt: TGTGCCAGCAGCTTGCCTAACACCTACGAGCAGTACTTC

j_gene: TRBJ1-1
abundance: few
v_gene: TRBV28
d_gene: .
CDR3aa: CASRERRPTEAFF
CDR3nt: TGTGCCAGCAGGGAACGGCGTCCCACTGAAGCTTTCTTT

j_gene: TRBJ2-7
abundance: once
v_gene: TRBV20-1
d_gene: .
CDR3aa: CSARGGVEQYF
CDR3nt: TGCAGTGCTAGAGGTGGCGTCGAGCAGTACTTC

j_gene: TRBJ2-5
abundance: .
v_gene: TRBV5-4
d_gene: TRBD1
CDR3aa: CASRRSTGEETQYF
CDR3nt: TGTGCCAGCAGGAGATCGACAGGGGAAGAGACCCAGTACTTC

j_gene: TRBJ1-1
abundance: once
v_gene: TRBV28
d_gene: .
CDR3aa: CASRPGGNLNTEAFF
CDR3nt: TGTGCCAGCAGGCCCGGGGGCAACCTGAACACTGAAGCTTTCTTT

j_gene: TRBJ2-2
abundance: .
v_gene: TRBV4-2
d_gene: .
CDR3aa: CASSQASGSANTGELFF
CDR3nt: TGTGCCAGCAGCCAAGCATCCGGGTCCGCGAACACCGGGGAGCTGTTTTTT

j_gene: TRBJ2-7
abundance: many
v_gene: TRBV21-1
d_gene: .
CDR3aa: CASSTPNPDPGLGSYEQYF
CDR3nt: TGTGCCAGCAGCACACCAAACCCGGATCCGGGACTAGGTTCCTACGAGCAGTACTTC